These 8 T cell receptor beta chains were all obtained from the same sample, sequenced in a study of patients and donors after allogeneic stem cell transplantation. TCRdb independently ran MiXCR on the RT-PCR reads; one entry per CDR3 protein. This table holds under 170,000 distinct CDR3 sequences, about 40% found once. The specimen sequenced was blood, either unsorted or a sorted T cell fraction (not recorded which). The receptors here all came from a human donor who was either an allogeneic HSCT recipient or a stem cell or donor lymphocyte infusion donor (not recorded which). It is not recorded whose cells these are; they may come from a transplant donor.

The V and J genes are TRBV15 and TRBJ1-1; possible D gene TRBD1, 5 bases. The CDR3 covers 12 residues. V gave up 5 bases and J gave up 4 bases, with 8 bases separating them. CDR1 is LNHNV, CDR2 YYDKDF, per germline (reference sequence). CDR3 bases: TGTGCCACCAGCGGACATAGCACTGAAGCTTTCTTT. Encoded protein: CATSGHSTEAFF.

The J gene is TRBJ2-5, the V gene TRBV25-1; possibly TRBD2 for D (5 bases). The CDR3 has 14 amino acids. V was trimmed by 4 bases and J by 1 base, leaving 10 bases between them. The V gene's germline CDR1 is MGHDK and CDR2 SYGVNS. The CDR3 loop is CASSAPRVQETQYF. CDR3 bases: TGTGCCAGCAGTGCCCCGAGGGTCCAAGAGACCCAGTACTTC.

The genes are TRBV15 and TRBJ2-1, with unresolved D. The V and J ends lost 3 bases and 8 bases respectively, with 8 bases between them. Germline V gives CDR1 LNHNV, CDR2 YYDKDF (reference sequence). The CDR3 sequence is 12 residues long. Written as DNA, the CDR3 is TGTGCCACCAGCAGCGTCAGCCATGAGCAGTTCTTC. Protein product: CATSSVSHEQFF.

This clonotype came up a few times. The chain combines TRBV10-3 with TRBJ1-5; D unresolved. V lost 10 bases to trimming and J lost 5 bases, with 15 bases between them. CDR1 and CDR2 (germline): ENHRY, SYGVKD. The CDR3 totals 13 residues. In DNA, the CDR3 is TGTGCCACTCGAGGACTGCCGGATCAGCCCCAGCATTTT. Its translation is CATRGLPDQPQHF.

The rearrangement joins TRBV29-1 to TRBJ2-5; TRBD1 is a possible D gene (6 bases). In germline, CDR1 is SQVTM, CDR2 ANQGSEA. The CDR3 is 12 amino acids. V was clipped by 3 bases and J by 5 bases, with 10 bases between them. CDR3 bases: TGCAGCGTTGACACAGGGCGGGAGACCCAGTACTTC. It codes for CSVDTGRETQYF.

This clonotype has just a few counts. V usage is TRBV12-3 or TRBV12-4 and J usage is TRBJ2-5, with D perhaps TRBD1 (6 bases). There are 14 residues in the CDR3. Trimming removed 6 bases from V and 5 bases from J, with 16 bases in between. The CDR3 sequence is CASSPNRDSETQYF. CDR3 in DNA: TGTGCCAGCAGCCCCAACAGGGATAGTGAGACCCAGTACTTC.

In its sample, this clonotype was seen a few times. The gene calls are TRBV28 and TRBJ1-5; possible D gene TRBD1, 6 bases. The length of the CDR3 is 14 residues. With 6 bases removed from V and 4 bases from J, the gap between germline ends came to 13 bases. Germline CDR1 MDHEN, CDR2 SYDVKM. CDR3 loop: CASRPQGRNQPQHF. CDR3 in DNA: TGTGCCAGCAGGCCACAGGGCCGAAATCAGCCCCAGCATTTT.

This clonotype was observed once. The CDR3 is CASSVEGGGAYNEQFF. In DNA, the CDR3 is TGTGCCAGCAGCGTAGAGGGCGGGGGTGCCTACAATGAGCAGTTCTTC. The chain employs TRBV9 and TRBJ2-1, with 7 bases matching TRBD2. The CDR3 length is 16 residues. Trimming took 0 bases from V and 2 from J; bases not matched to a gene: 5. Germline values: CDR1 SGDLS, CDR2 YYNGEE.